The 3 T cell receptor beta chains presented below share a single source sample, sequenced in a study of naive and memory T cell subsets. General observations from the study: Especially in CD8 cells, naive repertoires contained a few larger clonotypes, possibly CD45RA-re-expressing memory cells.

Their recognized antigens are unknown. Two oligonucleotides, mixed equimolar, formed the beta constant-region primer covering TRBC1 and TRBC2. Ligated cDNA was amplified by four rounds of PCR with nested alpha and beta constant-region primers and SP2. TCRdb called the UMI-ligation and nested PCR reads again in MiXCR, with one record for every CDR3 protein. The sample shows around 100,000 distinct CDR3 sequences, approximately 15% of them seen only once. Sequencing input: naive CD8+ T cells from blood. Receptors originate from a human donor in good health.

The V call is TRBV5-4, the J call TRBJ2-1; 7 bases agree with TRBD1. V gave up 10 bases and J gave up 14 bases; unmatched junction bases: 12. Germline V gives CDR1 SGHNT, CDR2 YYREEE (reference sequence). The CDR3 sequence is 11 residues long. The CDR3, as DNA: TGTGCCGGCCGGGACAGTGGGGATGAGTTCTTC. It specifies CAGRDSGDEFF. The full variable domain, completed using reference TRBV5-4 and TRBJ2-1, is ETGVTQSPTHLIKTRGQQVTLRCSSQSGHNTVSWYQQALGQGPQFIFQYYREEENGRGNFPPRFSGLQFPNYSSELNVNALELDDSALYLCAGRDSGDEFFGPGTRLTVL.

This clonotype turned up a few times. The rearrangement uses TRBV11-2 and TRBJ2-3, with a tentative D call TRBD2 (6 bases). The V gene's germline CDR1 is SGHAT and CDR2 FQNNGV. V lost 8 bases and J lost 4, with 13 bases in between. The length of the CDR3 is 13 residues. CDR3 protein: CASLLGGADTQYF. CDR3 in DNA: TGTGCCAGCTTGCTCGGAGGGGCAGATACGCAGTATTTT.

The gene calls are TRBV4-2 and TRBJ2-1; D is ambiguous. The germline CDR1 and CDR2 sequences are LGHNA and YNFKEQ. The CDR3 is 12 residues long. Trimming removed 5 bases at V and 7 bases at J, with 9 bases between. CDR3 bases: TGTGCCAGCAGCACTGTGGGAAATGAGCAGTTCTTC. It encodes CASSTVGNEQFF.